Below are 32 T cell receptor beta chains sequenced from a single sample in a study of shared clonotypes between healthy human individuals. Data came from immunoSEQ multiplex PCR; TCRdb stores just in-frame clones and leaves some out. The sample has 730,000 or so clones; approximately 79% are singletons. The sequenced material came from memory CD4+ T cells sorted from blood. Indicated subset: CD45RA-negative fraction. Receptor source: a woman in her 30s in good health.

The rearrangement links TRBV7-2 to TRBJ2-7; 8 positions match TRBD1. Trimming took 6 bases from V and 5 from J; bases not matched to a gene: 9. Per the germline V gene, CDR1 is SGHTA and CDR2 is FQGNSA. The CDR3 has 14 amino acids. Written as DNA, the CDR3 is TGTGCCAGCAGACCCCGGGACAGGAGGCACGAGCAGTACTTC. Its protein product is CASRPRDRRHEQYF.

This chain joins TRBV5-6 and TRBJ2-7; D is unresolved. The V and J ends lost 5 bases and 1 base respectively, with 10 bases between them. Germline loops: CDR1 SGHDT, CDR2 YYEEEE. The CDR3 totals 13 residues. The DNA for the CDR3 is TGTGCCAGCAGTGACGGGCCTTCCTACGAGCAGTACTTC. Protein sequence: CASSDGPSYEQYF.

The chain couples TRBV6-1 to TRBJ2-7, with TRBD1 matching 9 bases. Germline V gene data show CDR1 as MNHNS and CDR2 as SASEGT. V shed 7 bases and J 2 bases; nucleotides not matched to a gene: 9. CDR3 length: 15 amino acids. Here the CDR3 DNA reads TGTGCCAGCACCCTAGACAGGGGGGATACCTACGAGCAGTACTTC. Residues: CASTLDRGDTYEQYF.

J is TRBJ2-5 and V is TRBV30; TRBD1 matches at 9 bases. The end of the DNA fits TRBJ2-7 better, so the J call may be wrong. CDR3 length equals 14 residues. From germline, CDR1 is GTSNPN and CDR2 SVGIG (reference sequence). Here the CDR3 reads CAWSSGQGGYEQYF. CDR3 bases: TGTGCCTGGAGTTCGGGACAGGGAGGGTACGAGCAGTACTTC.

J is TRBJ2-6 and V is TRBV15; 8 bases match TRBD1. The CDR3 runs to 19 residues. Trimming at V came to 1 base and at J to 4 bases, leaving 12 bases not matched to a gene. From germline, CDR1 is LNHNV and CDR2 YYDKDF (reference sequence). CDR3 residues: CATSRGSPQGAGGANVLTF. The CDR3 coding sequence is TGTGCCACCAGCAGAGGATCCCCGCAGGGGGCGGGGGGGGCCAACGTCCTGACTTTC. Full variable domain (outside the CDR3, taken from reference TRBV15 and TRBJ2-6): DAMVIQNPRYQVTQFGKPVTLSCSQTLNHNVMYWYQQKSSQAPKLLFHYYDKDFNNEADTPDNFQSRRPNTSFCFLDIRSPGLGDTAMYLCATSRGSPQGAGGANVLTFGAGSRLTVL.

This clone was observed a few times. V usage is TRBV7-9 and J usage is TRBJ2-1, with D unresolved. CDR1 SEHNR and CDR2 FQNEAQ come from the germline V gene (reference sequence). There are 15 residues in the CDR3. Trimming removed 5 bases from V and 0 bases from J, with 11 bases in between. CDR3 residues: CASSPMGYSYNEQFF. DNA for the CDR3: TGTGCCAGCAGCCCGATGGGTTACTCCTACAATGAGCAGTTCTTC.

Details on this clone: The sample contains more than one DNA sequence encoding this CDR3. CDR3 in amino acids: CASGQGSTDTQYF. The CDR3 DNA is TGCGCCAGCGGACAGGGCAGCACAGATACGCAGTATTTT. V is TRBV5-1 and J is TRBJ2-3; the match to TRBD1 covers 8 bases. CDR3 length: 13 amino acids. The germline V gene encodes CDR1 SGHRS and CDR2 YFSETQ. The V and J ends lost 7 bases and 0 bases, in that order; junction bases with no gene match: 1.

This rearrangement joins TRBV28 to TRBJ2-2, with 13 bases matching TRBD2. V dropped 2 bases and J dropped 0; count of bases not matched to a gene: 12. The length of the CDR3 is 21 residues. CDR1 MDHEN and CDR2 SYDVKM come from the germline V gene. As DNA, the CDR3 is TGTGCCAGCAGTTTAGTTAAGTTGGAGGGACTAGCGGGGACGAACACCGGGGAGCTGTTTTTT. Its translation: CASSLVKLEGLAGTNTGELFF.

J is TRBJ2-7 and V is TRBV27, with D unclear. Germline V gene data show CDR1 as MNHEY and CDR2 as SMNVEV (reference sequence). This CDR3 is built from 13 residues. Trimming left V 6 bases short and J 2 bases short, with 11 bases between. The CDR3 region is CASRTSSPYEQYF. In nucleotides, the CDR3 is TGTGCCAGCAGGACGTCGTCGCCCTACGAGCAGTACTTC.

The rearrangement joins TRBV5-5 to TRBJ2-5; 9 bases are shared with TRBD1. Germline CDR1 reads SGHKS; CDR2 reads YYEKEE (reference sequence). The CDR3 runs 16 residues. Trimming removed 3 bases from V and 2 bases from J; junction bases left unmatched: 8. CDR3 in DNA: TGTGCCAGCAGCTGGCAGGACAGGGGAGCACAAGAGACCCAGTACTTC. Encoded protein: CASSWQDRGAQETQYF.

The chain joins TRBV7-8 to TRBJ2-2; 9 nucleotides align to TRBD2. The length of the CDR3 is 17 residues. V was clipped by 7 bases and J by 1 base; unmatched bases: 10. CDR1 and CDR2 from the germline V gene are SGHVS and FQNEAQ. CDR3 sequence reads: CASTLSPSGMNTGELFF. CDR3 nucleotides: TGTGCCAGCACCCTCTCCCCTAGCGGGATGAACACCGGGGAGCTGTTTTTT.

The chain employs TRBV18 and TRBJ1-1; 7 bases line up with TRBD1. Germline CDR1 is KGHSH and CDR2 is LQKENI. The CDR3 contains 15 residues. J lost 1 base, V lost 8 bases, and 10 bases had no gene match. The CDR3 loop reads CASVTQGVRNTEAFF. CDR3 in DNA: TGTGCCAGCGTCACCCAGGGGGTGAGGAACACTGAAGCTTTCTTT.

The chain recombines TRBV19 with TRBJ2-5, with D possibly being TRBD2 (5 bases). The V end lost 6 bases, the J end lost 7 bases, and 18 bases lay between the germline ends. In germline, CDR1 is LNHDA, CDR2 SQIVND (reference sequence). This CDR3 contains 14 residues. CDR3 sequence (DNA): TGTGCCAGTAGCTCCCGGGGTCCCGATCGGACCCAGTACTTC. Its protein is CASSSRGPDRTQYF.

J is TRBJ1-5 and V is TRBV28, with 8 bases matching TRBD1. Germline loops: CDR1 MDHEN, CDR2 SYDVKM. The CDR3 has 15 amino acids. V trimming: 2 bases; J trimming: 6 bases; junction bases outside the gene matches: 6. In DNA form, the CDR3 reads TGTGCCAGCAGTTTACACAGGGGGTTGGTTCAGCCCCAGCATTTT. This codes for CASSLHRGLVQPQHF.

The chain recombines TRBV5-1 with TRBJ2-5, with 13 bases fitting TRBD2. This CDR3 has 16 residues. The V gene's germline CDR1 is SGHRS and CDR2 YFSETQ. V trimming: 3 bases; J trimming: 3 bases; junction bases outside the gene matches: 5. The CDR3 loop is CASSWSGTSGEETQYF. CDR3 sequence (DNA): TGCGCCAGCAGCTGGTCCGGGACTAGCGGGGAAGAGACCCAGTACTTC.

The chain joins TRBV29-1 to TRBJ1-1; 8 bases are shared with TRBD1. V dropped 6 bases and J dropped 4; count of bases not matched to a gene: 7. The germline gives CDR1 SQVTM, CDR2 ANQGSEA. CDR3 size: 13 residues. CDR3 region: CSVYTGGGTEAFF. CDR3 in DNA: TGCAGCGTGTATACAGGGGGTGGCACTGAAGCTTTCTTT. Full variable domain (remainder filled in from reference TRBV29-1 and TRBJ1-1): SAVISQKPSRDICQRGTSLTIQCQVDSQVTMMFWYRQQPGQSLTLIATANQGSEATYESGFVIDKFPISRPNLTFSTLTVSNMSPEDSSIYLCSVYTGGGTEAFFGQGTRLTVV.

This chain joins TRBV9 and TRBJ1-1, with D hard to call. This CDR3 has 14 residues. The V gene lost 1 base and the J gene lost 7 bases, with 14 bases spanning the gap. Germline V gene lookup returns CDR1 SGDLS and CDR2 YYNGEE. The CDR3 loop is CASSVSWGTGEAFF. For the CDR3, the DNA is TGTGCCAGCAGCGTATCGTGGGGTACGGGTGAAGCTTTCTTT.

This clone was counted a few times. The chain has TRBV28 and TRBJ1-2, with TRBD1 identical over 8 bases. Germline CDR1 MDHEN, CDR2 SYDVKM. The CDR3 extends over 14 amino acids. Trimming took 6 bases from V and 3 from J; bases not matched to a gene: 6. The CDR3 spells CASRNTGGDYGYTF. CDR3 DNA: TGTGCCAGCAGGAACACAGGGGGTGACTATGGCTACACCTTC.

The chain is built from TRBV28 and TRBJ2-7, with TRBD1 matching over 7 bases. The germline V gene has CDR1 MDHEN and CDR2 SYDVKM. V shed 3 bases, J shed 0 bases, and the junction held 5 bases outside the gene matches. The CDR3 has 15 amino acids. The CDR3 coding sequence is TGTGCCAGCAGTTTCCCAACAGGGGCCTCCTACGAGCAGTACTTC. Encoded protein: CASSFPTGASYEQYF.

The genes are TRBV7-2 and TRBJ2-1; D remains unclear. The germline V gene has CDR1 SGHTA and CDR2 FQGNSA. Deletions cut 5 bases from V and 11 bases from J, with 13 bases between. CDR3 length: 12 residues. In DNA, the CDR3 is TGTGCCAGCAGCCGCGGATCAGGCCAGCAGTTCTTC. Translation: CASSRGSGQQFF.

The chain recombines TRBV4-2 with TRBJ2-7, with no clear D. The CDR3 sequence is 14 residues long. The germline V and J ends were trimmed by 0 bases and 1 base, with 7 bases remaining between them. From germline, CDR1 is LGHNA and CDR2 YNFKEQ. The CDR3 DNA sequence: TGTGCCAGCAGCCAAGAACCGAGTTCCTACGAGCAGTACTTC. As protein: CASSQEPSSYEQYF.

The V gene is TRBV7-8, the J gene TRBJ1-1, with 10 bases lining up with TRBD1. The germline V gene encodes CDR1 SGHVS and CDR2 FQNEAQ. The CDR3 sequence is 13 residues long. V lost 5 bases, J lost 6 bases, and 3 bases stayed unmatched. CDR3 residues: CASSPGQGAEAFF. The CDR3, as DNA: TGTGCCAGCAGCCCCGGACAGGGGGCTGAAGCTTTCTTT.

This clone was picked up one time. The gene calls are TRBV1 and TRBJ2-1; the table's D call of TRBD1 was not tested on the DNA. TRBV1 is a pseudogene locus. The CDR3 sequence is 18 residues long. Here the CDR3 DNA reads TGCACCAGCAGCCACCAGGATCCCGAGCAGAGGACAGGCAATGAGCAGTTCTTC. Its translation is CTSSHQDPEQRTGNEQFF.

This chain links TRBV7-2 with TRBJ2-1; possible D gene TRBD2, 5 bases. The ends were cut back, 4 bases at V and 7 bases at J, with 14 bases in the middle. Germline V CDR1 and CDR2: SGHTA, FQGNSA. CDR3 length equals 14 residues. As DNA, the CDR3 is TGTGCCAGCAGCTCGAGGGATTCGAGAAATGAGCAGTTCTTC. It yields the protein CASSSRDSRNEQFF.

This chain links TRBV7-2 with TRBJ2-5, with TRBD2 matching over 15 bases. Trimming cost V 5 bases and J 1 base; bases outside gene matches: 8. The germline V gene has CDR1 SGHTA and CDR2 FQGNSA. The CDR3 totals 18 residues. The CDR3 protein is CASSRRTSGRARQETQYF. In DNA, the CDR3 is TGTGCCAGCAGCCGCCGGACTAGCGGGAGGGCGCGCCAAGAGACCCAGTACTTC.

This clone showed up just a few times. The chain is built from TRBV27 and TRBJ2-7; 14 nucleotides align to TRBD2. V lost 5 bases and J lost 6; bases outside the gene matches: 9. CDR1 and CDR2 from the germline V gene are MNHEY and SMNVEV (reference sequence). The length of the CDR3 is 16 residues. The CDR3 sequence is CASSPGLAGGRSEQYF. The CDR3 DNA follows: TGTGCCAGCAGTCCAGGACTAGCGGGAGGCCGTTCCGAGCAGTACTTC.

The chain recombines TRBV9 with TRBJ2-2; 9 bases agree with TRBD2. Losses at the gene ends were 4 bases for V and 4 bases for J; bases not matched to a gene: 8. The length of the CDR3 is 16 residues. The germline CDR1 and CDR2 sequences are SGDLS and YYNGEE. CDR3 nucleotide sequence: TGTGCCAGCAGCCTTAGGGGACTAGCTACCACCGGGGAGCTGTTTTTT. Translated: CASSLRGLATTGELFF.

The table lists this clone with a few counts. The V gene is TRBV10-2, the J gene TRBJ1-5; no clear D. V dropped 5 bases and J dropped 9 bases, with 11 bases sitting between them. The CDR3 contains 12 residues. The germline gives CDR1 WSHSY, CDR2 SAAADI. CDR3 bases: TGCGCCAGCAGTCTCCCCGACGCGCCCCAGCATTTT. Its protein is CASSLPDAPQHF.

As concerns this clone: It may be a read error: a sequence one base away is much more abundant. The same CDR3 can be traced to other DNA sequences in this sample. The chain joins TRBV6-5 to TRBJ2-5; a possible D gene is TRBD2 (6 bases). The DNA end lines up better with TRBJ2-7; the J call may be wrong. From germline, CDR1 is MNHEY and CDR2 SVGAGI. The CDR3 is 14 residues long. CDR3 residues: CASSRDFSSYEQYF. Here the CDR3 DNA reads TGTGCCAGCAGCCGGGACTTTTCCTCCTACGAGCAGTACTTC.

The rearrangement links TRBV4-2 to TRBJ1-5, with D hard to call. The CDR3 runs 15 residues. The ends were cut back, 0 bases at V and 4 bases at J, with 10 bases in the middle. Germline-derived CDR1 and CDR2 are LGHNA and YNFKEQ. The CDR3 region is CASSQDLRENQPQHF. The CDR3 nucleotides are TGTGCCAGCAGCCAAGATCTTCGAGAAAATCAGCCCCAGCATTTT.

CDR3 loop: CASSLSSHGEKLFF. As DNA, the CDR3 is TGCGCCAGCAGCTTATCATCCCACGGGGAAAAACTGTTTTTT. The chain couples TRBV5-1 to TRBJ1-4, with D unclear. The V end lost 2 bases, the J end lost 8 bases, and 13 bases lay between the germline ends. CDR3 length equals 14 residues. Germline CDR1 is SGHRS and CDR2 is YFSETQ.

In DNA, the CDR3 is TGTGCCAGCAGCTTAGGGCCCCGCTCAGAGCAGTACTTC. Encoded protein: CASSLGPRSEQYF. The chain has TRBV7-3 and TRBJ2-7; D unresolved. Germline-derived CDR1 and CDR2 are SGHTA and FQGTGA. Trimming cost V 2 bases and J 7 bases, with 12 bases left between them. There are 13 residues in the CDR3.